These T cell receptor beta chains were read from a single sample in a study of identical twins. TCRdb re-called the 5' RACE reads with MiXCR, one entry per CDR3 protein. This table has some 500,000 distinct CDR3 sequences, around a tenth appearing once. These data also featured in a second study, about yellow fever vaccine responses in identical twins.

The specimen sequenced was PBMCs. These receptors were collected from a woman between 18 and 29 years old in good health. CDR3s include the opening cysteine and the closing phenylalanine or tryptophan. Clone size is not always given. Where it is, it says once, few, many or a class for expanded clones.

clone size: many; J gene: TRBJ2-5; V gene: TRBV6-2/TRBV6-3; CDR3 protein: CASDSHGADLYF
clone size: few; J gene: TRBJ2-3; V gene: TRBV5-5; CDR3 protein: CASSRGQGAGDTQYF
clone size: .; J gene: TRBJ2-1; V gene: TRBV11-2; CDR3 protein: CASSLDLAYNEQFF
clone size: once; J gene: TRBJ2-5; V gene: TRBV7-6; CDR3 protein: CASSPGALAGIRETQYF
clone size: .; J gene: TRBJ1-5; V gene: TRBV7-8; CDR3 protein: CASSGGTGSRNQPQHF
clone size: many; J gene: TRBJ2-7; V gene: TRBV20-1; CDR3 protein: CSASRGARLSYEQYF
clone size: many; J gene: TRBJ2-1; V gene: TRBV29-1; CDR3 protein: CSVVATGRYGEQFF
clone size: .; J gene: TRBJ2-7; V gene: TRBV20-1; CDR3 protein: CSASWDRGDEQYF
clone size: many; J gene: TRBJ1-6; V gene: TRBV12-3/TRBV12-4; CDR3 protein: CASSLKLGSPLHF
clone size: many; J gene: TRBJ2-7; V gene: TRBV27; CDR3 protein: CASSPTGVIAYEQYF
clone size: once; J gene: TRBJ2-3; V gene: TRBV13; CDR3 protein: CACSRHLTSGGAADTQYF
clone size: .; J gene: TRBJ1-2; V gene: TRBV7-9; CDR3 protein: CASSIYRGQGTNYGYTF
clone size: many; J gene: TRBJ2-3; V gene: TRBV4-2; CDR3 protein: CASSQKGLAAVTDTQYF
clone size: few; J gene: TRBJ1-6; V gene: TRBV7-2; CDR3 protein: CASSWGPGSLDSPLHF
clone size: few; J gene: TRBJ2-2; V gene: TRBV12-3/TRBV12-4; CDR3 protein: CASSLGQGSAGELFF
clone size: .; J gene: TRBJ1-1; V gene: TRBV7-9; CDR3 protein: CASSLVGAKNTEAFF
clone size: .; J gene: TRBJ2-7; V gene: TRBV2; CDR3 protein: CASDRGEQYF
clone size: .; J gene: TRBJ2-2; V gene: TRBV20-1; CDR3 protein: CSARVLPGELFF
clone size: .; J gene: TRBJ2-7; V gene: TRBV7-2; CDR3 protein: CASSLGLAGVSEQYF
clone size: few; J gene: TRBJ2-5; V gene: TRBV7-2; CDR3 protein: CASSFLLAGLEGETQYF
clone size: many; J gene: TRBJ2-3; V gene: TRBV29-1; CDR3 protein: CSVEGTGTITDTQYF
clone size: few; J gene: TRBJ2-3; V gene: TRBV20-1; CDR3 protein: CSARALRGVDTQYF
clone size: many; J gene: TRBJ2-7; V gene: TRBV5-1; CDR3 protein: CASSLEPTSGGFSYEQYF
clone size: once; J gene: TRBJ1-5; V gene: TRBV6-5; CDR3 protein: CASRKTQSNQPQHF
clone size: few; J gene: TRBJ2-1; V gene: TRBV7-6; CDR3 protein: CASSSDGRGYNEQFF
clone size: .; J gene: TRBJ2-1; V gene: TRBV20-1; CDR3 protein: CSARDWGNSGRGGVEQFF
clone size: many; J gene: TRBJ1-2; V gene: TRBV10-3; CDR3 protein: CAISEAGQKTGYTF
clone size: many; J gene: TRBJ2-5; V gene: TRBV12-3/TRBV12-4; CDR3 protein: CASSLASGGETQYF
clone size: few; J gene: TRBJ2-1; V gene: TRBV19; CDR3 protein: CASSALGGEYNEQFF
clone size: few; J gene: TRBJ2-7; V gene: TRBV30; CDR3 protein: CAWLDRRTYEQYF
clone size: few; J gene: TRBJ2-1; V gene: TRBV12-3/TRBV12-4; CDR3 protein: CASTLRSSLGNEQFF
clone size: many; J gene: TRBJ2-4; V gene: TRBV28; CDR3 protein: CASSLGSQDSRPSIQYF
clone size: .; J gene: TRBJ2-1; V gene: TRBV4-2; CDR3 protein: CASRGTSGNNEQFF
clone size: .; J gene: TRBJ1-3; V gene: TRBV6-1; CDR3 protein: CASSELFSGNTIYF
clone size: .; J gene: TRBJ2-7; V gene: TRBV4-2; CDR3 protein: CASSQDVAGGIYEQYF
clone size: .; J gene: TRBJ2-5; V gene: TRBV7-2; CDR3 protein: CASSSLDRKQETQYF
clone size: .; J gene: TRBJ2-1; V gene: TRBV4-1; CDR3 protein: CASTQAGGLLRNEQFF
clone size: .; J gene: TRBJ1-1; V gene: TRBV18; CDR3 protein: CASSETGGSTEAFF
clone size: .; J gene: TRBJ2-5; V gene: TRBV7-7; CDR3 protein: CASSRQFQETQYF
clone size: few; J gene: TRBJ2-7; V gene: TRBV2; CDR3 protein: CASSAGAGGAYEQYF
clone size: few; J gene: TRBJ2-3; V gene: TRBV28; CDR3 protein: CASSSLTSGRGTDTQYF
clone size: .; J gene: TRBJ2-2; V gene: TRBV7-9; CDR3 protein: CASSLEAGPGELFF
clone size: few; J gene: TRBJ2-2; V gene: TRBV7-3; CDR3 protein: CASSWPGQGNTGELFF
clone size: many; J gene: TRBJ1-1; V gene: TRBV7-2; CDR3 protein: CASSDQATTGNAFF
clone size: .; J gene: TRBJ2-5; V gene: TRBV4-2; CDR3 protein: CASSHPGQVGGQYF
clone size: many; J gene: TRBJ1-2; V gene: TRBV29-1; CDR3 protein: CSIKVGYAYTF
clone size: few; J gene: TRBJ1-1; V gene: TRBV5-1; CDR3 protein: CASSRGGSNTEAFF
clone size: few; J gene: TRBJ2-5; V gene: TRBV5-1; CDR3 protein: CASSFGDRKETQYF
clone size: few; J gene: TRBJ2-3; V gene: TRBV29-1; CDR3 protein: CSVVKVTDTQYF
clone size: once; J gene: TRBJ2-5; V gene: TRBV20-1; CDR3 protein: CSDGGGGLETQYF
clone size: .; J gene: TRBJ2-6; V gene: TRBV11-1; CDR3 protein: CASSPQTSGRAGANVLTF
clone size: .; J gene: TRBJ2-5; V gene: TRBV4-3; CDR3 protein: CASSQTTSSGRPQETQYF
clone size: many; J gene: TRBJ1-2; V gene: TRBV7-9; CDR3 protein: CASSDRGGTGFGYTF
clone size: few; J gene: TRBJ1-1; V gene: TRBV5-5; CDR3 protein: CASSWAMNTEAFF
clone size: few; J gene: TRBJ2-2; V gene: TRBV20-1; CDR3 protein: CSVATSGRSNTGELFF
clone size: .; J gene: TRBJ2-7; V gene: TRBV12-2; CDR3 protein: CASRGPLGSGTSEQYF
clone size: .; J gene: TRBJ1-1; V gene: TRBV7-2; CDR3 protein: CASSLDGQGQTEAFF
clone size: many; J gene: TRBJ2-3; V gene: TRBV20-1; CDR3 protein: CSARSGGRRDTQYF
clone size: few; J gene: TRBJ2-1; V gene: TRBV9; CDR3 protein: CASSPRGSGSNEQFF